The sequence of this T cell receptor (beta chain) was determined in a study of vaccination and CD4 T cells after COVID-19. As for the study in general: Participants received two doses of either BNT162b2 or mRNA-1273 vaccine.

Turning to this clonotype: Antigen unknown.

The CDR3 consists of 14 residues. Specified treatment: approximately 10-day PBMC culture with coronavirus spike peptide pools or control peptides (ViraFEST assay). An Oncomine TCR Beta short-read assay was used to sequence the DNA from cultured CD4+ T cells. TCRdb recomputed calls from the PCR reads with MiXCR, one row per CDR3 protein. The table has roughly 14,000 distinct CDR3 sequences, 40% to 60% seen once. The TCR was taken from a human donor who had recovered from COVID-19. The material sequenced was CD4+ T cells from blood, cultured in vitro. This chain links TRBV21-1 with TRBJ2-1; TRBD1 is the table's D call, not checked against the DNA. TRBV21-1 is an annotated pseudogene. This CDR3 reads CASSRGHSYNEQFF. DNA for the CDR3: TGTGCCAGCAGCAGGGGGCATAGCTACAATGAGCAGTTCTTC.